A single sample gave rise to the 18 T cell receptor beta chains below, sequenced in a study of OX40 agonist ivuxolimab in advanced cancers. The method was immunoSEQ multiplex PCR; TCRdb's version includes in-frame clones alone and lacks a portion of them. The sample shows 35,000 to 40,000 clones, around four fifths of them seen only once. The sequenced sample was CD4+ or CD8+ T cells sorted from blood, obtained in a trial of the OX40 agonist ivuxolimab. All receptors derive from an adult with an advanced solid tumor such as melanoma, head and neck, liver or kidney cancer.

V gene TRBV27 combines with J gene TRBJ2-4; D is uncertain. The V gene lost 7 bases and the J gene lost 7 bases, with 5 bases spanning the gap. The CDR3 totals 10 residues. Germline V gene sequence: CDR1 MNHEY, CDR2 SMNVEV (reference sequence). The CDR3 DNA sequence: TGTGCCAGCATAGTTAACATTCAGTACTTC. Translated: CASIVNIQYF.

The chain combines TRBV18 with TRBJ1-1, with D uncertain. V lost 10 bases, J lost 4 bases, and 19 bases lay in between. The CDR3 extends over 14 amino acids. In germline, CDR1 is KGHSH, CDR2 LQKENI. The CDR3 spells CATGGGTLPTEAFF. CDR3 DNA: TGTGCCACCGGCGGAGGAACCCTTCCCACTGAAGCTTTCTTT.

This sequence joins TRBV7-2 and TRBJ2-7; no firm D call. The length of the CDR3 is 14 residues. Germline-derived CDR1 and CDR2 are SGHTA and FQGNSA. With 3 bases removed from V and 4 bases from J, the gap between germline ends came to 13 bases. For the CDR3, the DNA is TGTGCCAGCAGCTTCGAGATAGGATTTTACGAGCAGTACTTC. Amino acids: CASSFEIGFYEQYF.

This sequence joins TRBV7-6 and TRBJ2-5; 12 positions agree with TRBD2. This CDR3 comprises 18 residues. CDR1 and CDR2 (germline): SGHVS, FNYEAQ. The V segment lost 5 bases and the J segment 0 bases; nucleotides outside the gene matches: 10. The CDR3 is CASSPGLAGLGYQETQYF. DNA of the CDR3: TGTGCCAGCAGCCCCGGACTAGCGGGATTGGGGTACCAAGAGACCCAGTACTTC.

J is TRBJ2-3 and V is TRBV27; D unresolved. CDR3 length: 15 amino acids. The germline gives CDR1 MNHEY, CDR2 SMNVEV (reference sequence). Trimming stripped 9 bases from V and 2 bases from J, with 18 bases between. The CDR3 bases are TGTGCCAGGTACCTCCTAGAACCCATCACAGATACGCAGTATTTT. Amino acids: CARYLLEPITDTQYF.

The CDR3 DNA follows: TGTGCCAGCAGGATCGGCAGGGGAGACAATGAGCAGTTCTTC. Translation: CASRIGRGDNEQFF. The rearrangement links TRBV7-3 to TRBJ2-1; D may be TRBD1 (6 bases). The length of the CDR3 is 14 residues. Germline V lookup: CDR1 SGHTA, CDR2 FQGTGA. Trimming took 6 bases from V and 5 from J, leaving 14 bases between them.

The chain couples TRBV5-1 to TRBJ1-6; 8 bases align to TRBD1. Germline CDR1 and CDR2: SGHRS and YFSETQ. V gave up 2 bases and J gave up 0 bases; unmatched junction bases: 1. This CDR3 has 16 amino acids. The CDR3 region is CASSLTGGSYNSPLHF. For the CDR3, the DNA is TGCGCCAGCAGCTTAACAGGGGGCTCCTATAATTCACCCCTCCACTTT.

The chain links TRBV19 to TRBJ1-4; D unclear. This CDR3 has 13 amino acids. V was trimmed by 4 bases and J by 7 bases, leaving 10 bases between them. Germline V gene lookup returns CDR1 LNHDA and CDR2 SQIVND (reference sequence). CDR3 region: CASSTPQVEKLFF. CDR3 DNA: TGTGCCAGTAGTACGCCCCAAGTTGAAAAACTGTTTTTT.

The rearrangement uses TRBV4-2 and TRBJ1-5, with D uncertain. CDR1 is LGHNA and CDR2 is YNFKEQ in the germline V gene. The V end lost 1 base, the J end lost 4 bases, and 17 bases lay between the germline ends. This CDR3 region has 17 residues. CDR3 sequence (DNA): TGTGCCAGCAGCCAAGTGTTTCTGGACGGACCTAATCAGCCCCAGCATTTT. This codes for CASSQVFLDGPNQPQHF.

The CDR3 nucleotides read TGTGCCAGCTCACCCCCGGGCCCCCACTACGAGCAGTACTTC. It encodes CASSPPGPHYEQYF. The gene calls are TRBV18 and TRBJ2-7; D is undetermined. Trimming took 3 bases from V and 3 from J, leaving 12 bases between them. CDR1 and CDR2 (germline): KGHSH, LQKENI. The CDR3 has 14 amino acids.

With regard to this clone: The DNA is omitted, as the CDR3 cannot be located on it reliably, and the CDR3 follows TCRdb's listing. The J gene is TRBJ1-1, the V gene TRBV6-4. Germline CDR1 reads MRHNA; CDR2 reads SNTAGT. Ends included, the CDR3 has 12 residues. CDR3 region: CASSSSGPEAFF.

With respect to this clone: Germline is not matched at one junction end, which may reflect a read error. The chain recombines TRBV5-1 with TRBJ2-7; TRBD1 aligns across 10 bases. This CDR3 is 16 amino acids long. Germline V gives CDR1 SGHRS, CDR2 YFSETQ. CDR3 sequence (DNA): TGCGCCAGCAGGACAGGTCGGGACAGGGGCTCCGACGAGCAGTACTTC. Protein: CASRTGRDRGSDEQYF.

The count of this clone is one. The rearrangement uses TRBV6-5 and TRBJ2-7; 7 nucleotides match TRBD2. The trim removed 0 bases at V and 3 bases at J, leaving 5 bases unmatched. CDR1 MNHEY and CDR2 SVGAGI come from the germline V gene. There are 15 residues in the CDR3. The CDR3 loop is CASSYSRRGFYEQYF. CDR3 DNA: TGTGCCAGCAGTTACTCCAGGCGGGGGTTCTACGAGCAGTACTTC.

The chain carries TRBV5-1 and TRBJ1-1; TRBD1 matches 7 bases. CDR1 SGHRS and CDR2 YFSETQ come from the germline V gene. This CDR3 comprises 15 residues. Losses at the gene ends were 2 bases for V and 1 base for J; bases not matched to a gene: 5. This chain's CDR3 is CASSLTGATNTEAFF. CDR3 in DNA: TGCGCCAGCAGCTTAACAGGGGCAACGAACACTGAAGCTTTCTTT.

This clone was seen a single time. The chain links TRBV18 to TRBJ2-3; TRBD1 matches at 8 bases. Germline CDR1 reads KGHSH; CDR2 reads LQKENI. This CDR3 comprises 16 residues. With 3 bases clipped from V and 1 base from J, the junction kept 6 bases outside the gene matches. The CDR3 nucleotides read TGTGCCAGCTCACCGAGCCCGGGACAGGGCACAGATACGCAGTATTTT. As protein: CASSPSPGQGTDTQYF.

CDR3 coding DNA: TGTGCCAGCAGTAAAGGGGGGTACAATGAGCAGTTCTTC. Its protein is CASSKGGYNEQFF. V is TRBV25-1 and J is TRBJ2-1; D could derive from TRBD1 or TRBD2 (6 bases each). This CDR3 spans 13 amino acids. Germline V lookup: CDR1 MGHDK, CDR2 SYGVNS. V was trimmed by 5 bases and J by 4 bases, leaving 9 bases between them.

The rearrangement joins TRBV5-6 to TRBJ2-7, with D possibly TRBD1 on 5 matching bases. The CDR3 is 15 amino acids. V was trimmed by 3 bases and J by 2 bases, leaving 15 bases between them. The germline V gene has CDR1 SGHDT and CDR2 YYEEEE. CDR3 sequence (DNA): TGTGCCAGCAGCTCGACAGTATCCAACCCCTACGAGCAGTACTTC. This codes for CASSSTVSNPYEQYF.

V is TRBV6-6 and J is TRBJ1-1, with 7 bases lining up with TRBD1. Germline V gene lookup returns CDR1 MNHNY and CDR2 SVGAGI (reference sequence). J was trimmed by 2 bases and V by 8 bases; bases with no gene match: 8. The CDR3 extends over 14 amino acids. The CDR3 DNA follows: TGTGCCAGCCAAAAGGGGACAGTTAACACTGAAGCTTTCTTT. This sequence encodes CASQKGTVNTEAFF.